This entry lists 7 T cell receptor beta chains sequenced from one sample in a study of early T cells in non-severe SARS-CoV-2 infection (dated by TCRdb to about 2021). Library preparation used 5' RACE. Data came from a NextSeq 500. The public reads were reanalyzed by TCRdb: fastp trimming at Q25, MiXCR alignment, in-frame beta chains only. Each record represents a unique CDR3 protein, reported with the most common genes and DNA among its rows. Here the sample has roughly 35,000 distinct CDR3 sequences; approximately 9.2% occur a single time. The top ten clones comprise roughly 13% of the sample. Sequencing was performed on whole blood. These receptors all come from an adult who was a healthcare worker with PCR-confirmed SARS-CoV-2 infection or an uninfected control (not recorded which).

In its sample, this clonotype was seen many times. The chain couples TRBV6-6 to TRBJ1-4, with no clear D. V lost 8 bases and J lost 5, with 12 bases in between. The CDR3 is 13 residues long. The V gene's germline CDR1 is MNHNY and CDR2 SVGAGI (reference sequence). CDR3 loop: CASGFERNEKLFF. DNA of the CDR3: TGTGCCAGCGGATTCGAGAGAAATGAAAAACTGTTTTTT.

There are a few counts of this clonotype. The V call is TRBV19, the J call TRBJ1-2, with 9 bases that match TRBD1. The ends lost 8 bases at V and 7 bases at J; junction bases unmatched: 5. This CDR3 is 12 amino acids long. The germline V gene encodes CDR1 LNHDA and CDR2 SQIVND (reference sequence). The CDR3 protein is CASPTGGSGYTF. CDR3 nucleotides: TGTGCCAGTCCTACAGGGGGCAGTGGCTACACCTTC.

The chain is built from TRBV7-2 and TRBJ2-3, with 8 bases fitting TRBD1. The CDR3 runs to 15 residues. Germline V gene lookup returns CDR1 SGHTA and CDR2 FQGNSA. V was clipped by 3 bases and J by 0 bases; unmatched bases: 2. The CDR3 DNA is TGTGCCAGCAGCTTGACAGGGGTCAGCACAGATACGCAGTATTTT. Translating it yields CASSLTGVSTDTQYF.

This clonotype was recorded at least ten times. This chain links TRBV12-3 or TRBV12-4 with TRBJ2-5; tentatively, D is TRBD2 (6 bases). Trimming stripped 6 bases from V and 4 bases from J, with 12 bases between. The CDR3 covers 13 residues. CDR3 protein: CASRGLGLETQYF. As DNA, the CDR3 is TGTGCCAGCAGGGGACTTGGCCTAGAGACCCAGTACTTC.

This clonotype was recorded at least ten times. J is TRBJ1-2 and V is TRBV5-1; maybe TRBD1 (5 bases). This CDR3 comprises 17 residues. Germline loops: CDR1 SGHRS, CDR2 YFSETQ. Trimming left V 3 bases short and J 4 bases short, with 22 bases between. The CDR3 loop reads CASSWGGTTLRGYGYTF. The CDR3 DNA follows: TGCGCCAGCAGCTGGGGCGGGACCACTCTACGGGGCTATGGCTACACCTTC.

This clonotype was seen just once. A clone one base away is much larger, so this may be a read error. The chain's CDR3 is CASSGIGGVVGTKAFF. The CDR3 nucleotides are TGTGCCAGCAGTGGCATCGGGGGGGTAGTGGGTACTAAAGCTTTCTTT. The rearrangement links TRBV12-3 or TRBV12-4 to TRBJ1-1; TRBD1 might be the D (5 bases). The CDR3 spans 16 residues. Trimming left V 5 bases short and J 9 bases short, with 25 bases between.

This chain joins TRBV6-1 and TRBJ2-7; no firm D call. Germline-derived CDR1 and CDR2 are MNHNS and SASEGT. V was cut by 3 bases and J by 2 bases, with 11 bases left in between. The CDR3 sequence is 14 residues long. The CDR3 reads CASSEVYLPYEQYF. The CDR3 DNA sequence: TGTGCCAGCAGTGAGGTCTACCTCCCCTACGAGCAGTACTTC.